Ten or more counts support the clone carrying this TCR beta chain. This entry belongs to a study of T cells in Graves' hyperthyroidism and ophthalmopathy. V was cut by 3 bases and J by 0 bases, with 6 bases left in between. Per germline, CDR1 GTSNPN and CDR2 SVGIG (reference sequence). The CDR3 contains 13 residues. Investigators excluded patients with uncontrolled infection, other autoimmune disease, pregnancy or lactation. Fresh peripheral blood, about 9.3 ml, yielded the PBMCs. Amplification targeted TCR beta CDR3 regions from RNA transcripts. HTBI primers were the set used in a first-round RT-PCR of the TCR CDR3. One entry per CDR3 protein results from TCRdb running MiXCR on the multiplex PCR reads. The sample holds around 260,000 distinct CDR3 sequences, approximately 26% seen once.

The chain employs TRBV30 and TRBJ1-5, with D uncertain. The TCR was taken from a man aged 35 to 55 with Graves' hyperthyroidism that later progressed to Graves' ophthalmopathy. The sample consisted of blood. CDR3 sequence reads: CAWREFSNQPQHF. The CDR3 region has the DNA TGTGCCTGGAGGGAGTTTAGCAATCAGCCCCAGCATTTT.